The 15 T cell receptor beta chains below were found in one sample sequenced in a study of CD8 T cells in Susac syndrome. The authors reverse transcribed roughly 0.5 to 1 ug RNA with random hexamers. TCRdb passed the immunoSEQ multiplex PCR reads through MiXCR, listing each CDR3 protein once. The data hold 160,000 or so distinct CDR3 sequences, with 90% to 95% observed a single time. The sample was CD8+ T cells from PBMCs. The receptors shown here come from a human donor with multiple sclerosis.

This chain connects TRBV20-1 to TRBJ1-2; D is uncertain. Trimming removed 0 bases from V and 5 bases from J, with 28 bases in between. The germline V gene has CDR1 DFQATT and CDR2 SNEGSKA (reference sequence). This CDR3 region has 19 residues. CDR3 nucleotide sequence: TGCAGTGCTAGAGATCATCTTGGGGAGAACATCGTAAGCCCTTATGGCTACACCTTC. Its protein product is CSARDHLGENIVSPYGYTF.

This chain's CDR3 is CASSLSPREQFF. The CDR3 bases are TGTGCCAGCAGCTTATCTCCACGCGAGCAGTTCTTC. This chain uses TRBV11-2 with TRBJ2-1, with D uncertain. CDR1 and CDR2 (germline): SGHAT, FQNNGV. This CDR3 has 12 residues. Deletions cut 2 bases from V and 10 bases from J, with 9 bases between.

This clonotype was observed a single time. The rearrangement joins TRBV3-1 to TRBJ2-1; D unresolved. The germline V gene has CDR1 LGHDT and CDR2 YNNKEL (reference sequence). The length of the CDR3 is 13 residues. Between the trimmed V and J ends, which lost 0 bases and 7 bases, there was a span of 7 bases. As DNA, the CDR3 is TGTGCCAGCAGCCAAGAAGGTCGTAATGAGCAGTTCTTC. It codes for CASSQEGRNEQFF.

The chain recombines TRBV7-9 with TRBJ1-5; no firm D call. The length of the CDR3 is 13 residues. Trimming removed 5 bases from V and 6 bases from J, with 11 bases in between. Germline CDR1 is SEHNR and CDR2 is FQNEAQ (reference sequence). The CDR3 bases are TGTGCCAGCAGCACCGGAAGTGGTCAGCCCCAGCATTTT. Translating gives CASSTGSGQPQHF. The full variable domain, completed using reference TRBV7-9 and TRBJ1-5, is DTGVSQNPRHKITKRGQNVTFRCDPISEHNRLYWYRQTLGQGPEFLTYFQNEAQLEKSRLLSDRFSAERPKGSFSTLEIQRTEQGDSAMYLCASSTGSGQPQHFGDGTRLSIL.

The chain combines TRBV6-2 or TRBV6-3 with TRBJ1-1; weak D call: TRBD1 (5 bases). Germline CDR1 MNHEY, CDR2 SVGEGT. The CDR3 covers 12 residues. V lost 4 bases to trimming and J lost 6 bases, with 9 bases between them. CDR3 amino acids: CASSWGSPEAFF. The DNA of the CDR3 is TGTGCCAGCAGTTGGGGGTCCCCTGAAGCTTTCTTT.

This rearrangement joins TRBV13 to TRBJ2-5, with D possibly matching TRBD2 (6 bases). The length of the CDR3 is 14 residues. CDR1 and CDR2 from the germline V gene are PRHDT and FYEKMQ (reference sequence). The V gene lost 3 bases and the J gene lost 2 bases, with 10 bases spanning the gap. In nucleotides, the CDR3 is TGTGCCAGCAGCTTTGGGGGGACTCAAGAGACCCAGTACTTC. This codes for CASSFGGTQETQYF.

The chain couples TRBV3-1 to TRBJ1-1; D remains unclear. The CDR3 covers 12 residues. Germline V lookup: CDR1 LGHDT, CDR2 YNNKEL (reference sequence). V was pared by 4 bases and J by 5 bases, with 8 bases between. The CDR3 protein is CASSRARTEAFF. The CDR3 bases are TGTGCCAGCAGCCGGGCGCGAACTGAAGCTTTCTTT.

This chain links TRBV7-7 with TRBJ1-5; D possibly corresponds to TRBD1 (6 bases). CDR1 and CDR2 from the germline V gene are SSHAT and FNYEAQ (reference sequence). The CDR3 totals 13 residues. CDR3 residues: CASSQGLRQPQHF. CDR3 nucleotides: TGTGCTTCCTCCCAGGGGTTGCGGCAGCCCCAGCATTTT. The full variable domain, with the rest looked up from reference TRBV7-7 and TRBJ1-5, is GAGVSQSPRYKVTKRGQDVTLRCDPISSHATLYWYQQALGQGPEFLTYFNYEAQPDKSGLPSDRFSAERPEGSISTLTIQRTEQRDSAMYRCASSQGLRQPQHFGDGTRLSIL.

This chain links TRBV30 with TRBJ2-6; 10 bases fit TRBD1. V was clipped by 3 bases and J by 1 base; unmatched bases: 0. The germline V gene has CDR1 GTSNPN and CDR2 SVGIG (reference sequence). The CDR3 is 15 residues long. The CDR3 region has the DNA TGTGCCTGGAGGGACAGGGGGTCTGGGGCCAACGTCCTGACTTTC. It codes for CAWRDRGSGANVLTF.

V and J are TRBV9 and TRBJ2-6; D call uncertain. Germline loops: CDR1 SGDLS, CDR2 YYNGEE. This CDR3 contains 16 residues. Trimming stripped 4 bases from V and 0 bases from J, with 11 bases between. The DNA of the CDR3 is TGTGCCAGCAGCATCCGACGGAGCTCTGGGGCCAACGTCCTGACTTTC. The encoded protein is CASSIRRSSGANVLTF.

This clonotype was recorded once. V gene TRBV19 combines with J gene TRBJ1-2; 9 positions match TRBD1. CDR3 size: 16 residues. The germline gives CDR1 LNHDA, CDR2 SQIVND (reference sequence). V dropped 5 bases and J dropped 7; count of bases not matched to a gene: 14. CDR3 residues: CASSDPRDRVSRGYTF. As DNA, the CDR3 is TGTGCCAGTAGTGACCCCCGGGACAGGGTGAGTCGTGGCTACACCTTC.

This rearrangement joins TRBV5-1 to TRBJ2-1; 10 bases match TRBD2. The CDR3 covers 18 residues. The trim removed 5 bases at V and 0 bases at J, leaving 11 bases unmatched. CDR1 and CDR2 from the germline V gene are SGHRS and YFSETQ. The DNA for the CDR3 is TGCGCCAGCAGTTTATCAGCGGGGGGGCCAGCCTCCTACAATGAGCAGTTCTTC. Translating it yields CASSLSAGGPASYNEQFF.

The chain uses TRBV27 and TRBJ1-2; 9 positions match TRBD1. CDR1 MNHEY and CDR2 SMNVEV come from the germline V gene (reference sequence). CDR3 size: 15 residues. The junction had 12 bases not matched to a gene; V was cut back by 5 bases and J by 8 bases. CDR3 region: CASSPYSQGAEGYTF. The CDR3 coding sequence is TGTGCCAGCAGTCCATACTCACAGGGGGCGGAGGGCTACACCTTC.

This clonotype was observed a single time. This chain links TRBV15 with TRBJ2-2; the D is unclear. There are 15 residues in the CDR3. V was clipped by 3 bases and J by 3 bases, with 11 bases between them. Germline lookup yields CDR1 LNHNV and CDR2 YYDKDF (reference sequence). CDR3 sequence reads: CATSRLGLDTGELFF. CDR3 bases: TGTGCCACCAGCAGGCTAGGATTGGACACCGGGGAGCTGTTTTTT. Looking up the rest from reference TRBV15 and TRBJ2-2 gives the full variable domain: DAMVIQNPRYQVTQFGKPVTLSCSQTLNHNVMYWYQQKSSQAPKLLFHYYDKDFNNEADTPDNFQSRRPNTSFCFLDIRSPGLGDTAMYLCATSRLGLDTGELFFGEGSRLTVL.

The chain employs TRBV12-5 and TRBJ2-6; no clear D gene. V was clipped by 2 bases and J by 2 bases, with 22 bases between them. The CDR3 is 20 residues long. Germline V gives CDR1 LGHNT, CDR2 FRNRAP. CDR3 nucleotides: TGTGCTAGTGGTTTGTTAGGTGGACGGACCTCTTCTCCTGGGGCCAACGTCCTGACTTTC. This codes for CASGLLGGRTSSPGANVLTF.